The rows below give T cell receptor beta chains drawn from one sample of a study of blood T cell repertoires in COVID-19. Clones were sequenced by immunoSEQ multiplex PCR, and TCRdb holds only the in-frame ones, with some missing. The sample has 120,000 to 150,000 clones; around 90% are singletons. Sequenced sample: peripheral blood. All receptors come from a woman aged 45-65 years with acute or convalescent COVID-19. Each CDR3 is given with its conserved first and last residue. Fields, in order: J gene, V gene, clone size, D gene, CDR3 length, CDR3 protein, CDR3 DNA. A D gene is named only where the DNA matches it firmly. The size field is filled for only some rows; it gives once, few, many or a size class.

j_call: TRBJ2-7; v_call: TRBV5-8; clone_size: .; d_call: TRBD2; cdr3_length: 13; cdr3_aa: CASRRREVGEQYF; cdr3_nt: TGTGCCAGCAGGAGGCGGGAGGTAGGGGAGCAGTACTTC
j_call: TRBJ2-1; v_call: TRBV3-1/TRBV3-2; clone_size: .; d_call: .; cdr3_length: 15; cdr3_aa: CASRMLAATFNEQFF; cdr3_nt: TGTGCCAGCAGGATGTTAGCGGCTACGTTCAATGAGCAGTTCTTC
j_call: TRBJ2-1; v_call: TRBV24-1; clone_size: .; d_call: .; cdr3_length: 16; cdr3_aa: CATSVRGGSSYNEQFF; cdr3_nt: TGTGCCACCAGTGTCCGAGGGGGAAGCTCCTACAATGAGCAGTTCTTC
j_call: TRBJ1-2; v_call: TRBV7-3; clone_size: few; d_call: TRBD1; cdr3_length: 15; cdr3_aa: CASSSPRRDRDGYTF; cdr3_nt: TGTGCCAGCAGCTCCCCCCGTCGGGACAGGGATGGCTACACCTTC
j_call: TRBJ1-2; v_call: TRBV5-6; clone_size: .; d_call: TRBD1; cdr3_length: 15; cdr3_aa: CASSLAPGQGYGYTF; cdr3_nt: TGTGCCAGCAGCTTAGCACCGGGACAGGGCTATGGCTACACCTTC
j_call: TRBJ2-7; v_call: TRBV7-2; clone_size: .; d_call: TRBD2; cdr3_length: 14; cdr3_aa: CASSVGLAGPEQYF; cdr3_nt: TGTGCCAGCAGCGTGGGACTAGCGGGGCCCGAGCAGTACTTC
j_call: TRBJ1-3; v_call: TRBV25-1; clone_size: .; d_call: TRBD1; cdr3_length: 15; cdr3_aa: CASSVGQGAGNTIYF; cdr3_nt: TGTGCCAGCAGTGTCGGACAGGGTGCTGGAAACACCATATATTTT
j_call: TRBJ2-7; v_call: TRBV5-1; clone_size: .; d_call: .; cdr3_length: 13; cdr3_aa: CASKGTDYYEQYF; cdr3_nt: TGCGCCAGCAAGGGGACGGACTATTACGAGCAGTACTTC
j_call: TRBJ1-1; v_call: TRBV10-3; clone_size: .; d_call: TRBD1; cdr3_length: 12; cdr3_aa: CAIRTGSTEAFF; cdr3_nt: TGTGCCATTCGGACAGGGAGTACTGAAGCTTTCTTT
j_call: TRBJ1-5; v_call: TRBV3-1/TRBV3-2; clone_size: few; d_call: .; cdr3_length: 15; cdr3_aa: CASSQDFGGNQPQHF; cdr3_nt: TGTGCCAGCAGCCAAGATTTTGGCGGGAATCAGCCCCAGCATTTT
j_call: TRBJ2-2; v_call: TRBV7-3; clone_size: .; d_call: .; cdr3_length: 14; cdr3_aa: CASSFEPNTGELFF; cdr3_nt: TGTGCCAGCAGCTTCGAGCCGAACACCGGGGAGCTGTTTTTT
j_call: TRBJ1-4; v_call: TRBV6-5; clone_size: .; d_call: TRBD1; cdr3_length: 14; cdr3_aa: CASSSGQGARKLFF; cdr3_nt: TGTGCCAGCAGTTCGGGACAGGGGGCGCGGAAACTGTTTTTT
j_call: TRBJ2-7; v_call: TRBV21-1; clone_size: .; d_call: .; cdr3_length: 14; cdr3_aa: CARSKTGQSYEQYF; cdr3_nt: TGTGCCAGAAGCAAAACCGGACAGTCCTACGAGCAGTACTTC
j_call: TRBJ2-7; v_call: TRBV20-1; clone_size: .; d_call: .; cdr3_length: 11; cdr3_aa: CSALQGNEQYF; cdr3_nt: TGCAGTGCTCTTCAGGGAAATGAGCAGTACTTC
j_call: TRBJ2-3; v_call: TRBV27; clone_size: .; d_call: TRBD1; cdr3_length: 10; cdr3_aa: CARKDRLQYF; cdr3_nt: TGTGCCAGGAAGGACAGGTTGCAGTATTTT
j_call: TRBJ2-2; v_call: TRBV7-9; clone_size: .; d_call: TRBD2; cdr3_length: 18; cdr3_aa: CASSLVAGGRGNTGELFF; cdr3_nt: TGTGCCAGCAGCTTGGTAGCGGGGGGCCGAGGGAACACCGGGGAGCTGTTTTTT
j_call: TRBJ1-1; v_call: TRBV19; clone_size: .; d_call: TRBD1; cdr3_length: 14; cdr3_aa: CATSPGQGPTEAFF; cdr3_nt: TGTGCCACCTCACCGGGACAGGGGCCCACTGAAGCTTTCTTT
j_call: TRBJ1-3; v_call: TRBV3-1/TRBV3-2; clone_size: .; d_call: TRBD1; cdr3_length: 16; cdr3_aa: CASSHEQGARGNTIYF; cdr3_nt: TGTGCCAGCAGCCACGAACAGGGGGCGAGGGGAAACACCATATATTTT
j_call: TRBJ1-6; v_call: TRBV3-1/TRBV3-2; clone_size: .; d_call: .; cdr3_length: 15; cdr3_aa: CASSQEGQSNSPLHF; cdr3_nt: TGTGCCAGCAGCCAAGAAGGACAGTCCAATTCACCCCTCCACTTT
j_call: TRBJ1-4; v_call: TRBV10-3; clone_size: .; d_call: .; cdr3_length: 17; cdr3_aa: CAISEHPKGGGREKLFF; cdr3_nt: TGTGCCATCAGTGAGCACCCTAAGGGAGGCGGAAGGGAAAAACTGTTTTTT
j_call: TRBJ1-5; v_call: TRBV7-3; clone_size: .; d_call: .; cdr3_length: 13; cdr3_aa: CASSEGRDQPQHF; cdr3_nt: TGTGCCAGCAGCGAAGGGAGGGATCAGCCCCAGCATTTT
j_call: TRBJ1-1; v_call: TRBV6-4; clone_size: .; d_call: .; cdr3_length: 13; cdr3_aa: CASRAQENTEAFF; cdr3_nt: TGTGCCAGCAGAGCACAGGAGAACACTGAAGCTTTCTTT
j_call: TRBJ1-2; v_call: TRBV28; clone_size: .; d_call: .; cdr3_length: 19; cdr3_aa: CASSLEALRTVIFNYGYTF; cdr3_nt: TGTGCCAGCAGTTTAGAAGCTTTACGGACAGTTATTTTTAACTATGGCTACACCTTC
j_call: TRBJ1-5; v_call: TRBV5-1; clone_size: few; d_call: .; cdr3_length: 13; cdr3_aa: CASSLVGSQPQHF; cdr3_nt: TGCGCCAGCAGCTTGGTGGGGAGTCAGCCCCAGCATTTT
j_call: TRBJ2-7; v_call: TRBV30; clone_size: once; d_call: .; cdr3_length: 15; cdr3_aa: CAWSRPGQIFYEQYF; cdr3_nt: TGTGCCTGGAGCCGACCTGGACAGATTTTCTACGAGCAGTACTTC
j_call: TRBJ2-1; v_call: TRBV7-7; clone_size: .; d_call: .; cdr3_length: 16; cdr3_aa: CASSSTVTGSYNEQFF; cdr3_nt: TGTGCCAGCAGCTCGACAGTAACAGGGTCCTACAATGAGCAGTTCTTC